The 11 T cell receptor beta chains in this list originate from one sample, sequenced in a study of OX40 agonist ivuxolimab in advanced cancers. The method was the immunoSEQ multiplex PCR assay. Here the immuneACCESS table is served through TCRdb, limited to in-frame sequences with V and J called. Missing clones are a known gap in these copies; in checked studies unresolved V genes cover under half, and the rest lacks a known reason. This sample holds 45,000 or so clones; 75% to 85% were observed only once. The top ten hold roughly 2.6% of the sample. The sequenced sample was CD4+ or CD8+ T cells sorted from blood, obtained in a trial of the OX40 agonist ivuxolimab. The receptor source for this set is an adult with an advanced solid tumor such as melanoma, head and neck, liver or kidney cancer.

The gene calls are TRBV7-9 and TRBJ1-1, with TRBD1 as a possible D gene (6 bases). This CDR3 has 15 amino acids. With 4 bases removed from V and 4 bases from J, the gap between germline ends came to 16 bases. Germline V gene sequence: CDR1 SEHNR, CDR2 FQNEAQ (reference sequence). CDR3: CASSSWDRGGTEAFF. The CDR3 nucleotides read TGTGCCAGCAGCTCCTGGGACCGAGGGGGCACTGAAGCTTTCTTT.

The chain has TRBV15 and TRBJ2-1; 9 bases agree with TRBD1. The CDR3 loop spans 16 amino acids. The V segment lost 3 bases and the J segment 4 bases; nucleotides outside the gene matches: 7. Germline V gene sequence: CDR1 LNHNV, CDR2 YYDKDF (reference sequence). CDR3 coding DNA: TGTGCCACCAGCAGGGCAACCGGGACAGGGTACAATGAGCAGTTCTTC. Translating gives CATSRATGTGYNEQFF.

DNA for the CDR3: TGTGCCAGCAGCAAAGCCAGGCGGGAGAAATACGAGCAGTACTTC. This translates into CASSKARREKYEQYF. The chain has TRBV21-1 and TRBJ2-7; TRBD2 is the table's D call and was not checked against the DNA. TRBV21-1 is a pseudogene segment. This CDR3 has 15 amino acids.

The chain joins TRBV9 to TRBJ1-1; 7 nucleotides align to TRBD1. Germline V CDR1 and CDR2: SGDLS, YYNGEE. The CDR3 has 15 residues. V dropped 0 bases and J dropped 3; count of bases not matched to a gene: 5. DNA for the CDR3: TGTGCCAGCAGCGTAGCTCGACAGGGATACACTGAAGCTTTCTTT. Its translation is CASSVARQGYTEAFF.

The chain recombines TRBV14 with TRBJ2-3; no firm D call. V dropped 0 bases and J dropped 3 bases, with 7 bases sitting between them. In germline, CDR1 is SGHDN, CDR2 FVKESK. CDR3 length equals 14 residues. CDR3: CASSQEDPTDTQYF. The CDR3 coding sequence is TGTGCCAGCAGCCAAGAGGACCCAACAGATACGCAGTATTTT.

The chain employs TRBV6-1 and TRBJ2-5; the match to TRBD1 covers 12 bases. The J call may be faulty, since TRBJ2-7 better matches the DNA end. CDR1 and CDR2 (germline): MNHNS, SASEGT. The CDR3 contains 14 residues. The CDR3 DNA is TGTGCCAGCAGCGACTGGGACAGGGGGCTCGAGCAGTACTTC. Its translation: CASSDWDRGLEQYF.

The chain's CDR3 is CSVETNSIQYF. The CDR3 bases are TGCAGCGTTGAGACTAATTCCATTCAGTACTTC. The chain is built from TRBV29-1 and TRBJ2-4, with a weak D call TRBD2 (5 bases). This CDR3 comprises 11 residues. CDR1 is SQVTM, CDR2 ANQGSEA, per germline. V lost 3 bases and J lost 9, with 9 bases in between.

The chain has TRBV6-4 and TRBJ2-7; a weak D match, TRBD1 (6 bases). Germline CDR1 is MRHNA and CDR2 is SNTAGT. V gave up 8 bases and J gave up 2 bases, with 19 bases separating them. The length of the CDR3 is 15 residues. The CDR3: CASPLGDIGTYEQYF. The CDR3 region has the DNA TGTGCCAGCCCACTTGGGGACATCGGTACCTACGAGCAGTACTTC.

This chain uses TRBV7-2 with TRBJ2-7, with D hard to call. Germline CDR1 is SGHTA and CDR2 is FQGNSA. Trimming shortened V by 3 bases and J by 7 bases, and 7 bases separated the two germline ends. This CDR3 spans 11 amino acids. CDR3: CASSFSLEQYF. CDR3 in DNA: TGTGCCAGCAGCTTCTCCCTGGAGCAGTACTTC.

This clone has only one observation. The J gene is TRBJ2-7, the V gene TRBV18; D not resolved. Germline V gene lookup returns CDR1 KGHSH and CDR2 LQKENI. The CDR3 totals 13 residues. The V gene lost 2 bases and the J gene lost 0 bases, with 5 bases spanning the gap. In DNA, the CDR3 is TGTGCCAGCTCACCAGGGGACTCCTACGAGCAGTACTTC. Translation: CASSPGDSYEQYF.

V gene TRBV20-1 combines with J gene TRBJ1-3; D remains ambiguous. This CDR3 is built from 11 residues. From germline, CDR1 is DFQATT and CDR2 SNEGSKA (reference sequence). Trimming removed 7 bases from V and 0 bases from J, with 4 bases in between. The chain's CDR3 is CSVHSGNTIYF. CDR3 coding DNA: TGCAGTGTTCACTCTGGAAACACCATATATTTT.